One sample yielded the 21 T cell receptor beta chains listed below, sequenced in a study of molecular identifiers for immune sequencing clone quantification. Using its own MiXCR run on the PCR reads, TCRdb lists one record per CDR3 protein. The sample has hundreds of thousands of distinct CDR3 sequences; 25% are singletons. Sequenced material: naive CD8+ T cells from blood, with Jurkat cell RNA spiked in. This sample's subset: FACS-sorted CD8+CD4-CCR7+CD45RA+ naive T cells. The receptors here all came from a human donor in good health. Some libraries in this study had Jurkat cell RNA spiked in.

This clonotype occurred many times. J is TRBJ2-7 and V is TRBV7-9; D assignment may be TRBD1 or TRBD2 (5 bases each). The V gene's germline CDR1 is SEHNR and CDR2 FQNEAQ (reference sequence). CDR3 size: 13 residues. Trimming left V 4 bases short and J 2 bases short, with 9 bases between. CDR3 region: CASSSGPTYEQYF. The CDR3, as DNA: TGTGCCAGCAGCTCGGGGCCTACCTACGAGCAGTACTTC.

This clonotype was picked up many times. The chain combines TRBV20-1 with TRBJ2-7; D is unresolved. The CDR3 loop spans 13 amino acids. Germline V gene data show CDR1 as DFQATT and CDR2 as SNEGSKA (reference sequence). V lost 2 bases and J 6 bases, leaving 14 bases between the germline ends. CDR3 in DNA: TGCAGTGCTAGAAGTAGTTTCGCTTTCGAGCAGTACTTC. Encoded protein: CSARSSFAFEQYF.

The J gene is TRBJ1-4, the V gene TRBV12-3 or TRBV12-4, with D possibly matching TRBD1 (5 bases). The V gene lost 2 bases and the J gene lost 11 bases, with 24 bases spanning the gap. This CDR3 has 17 residues. This CDR3 reads CASSLSGAGLSSEKLFF. The CDR3 coding sequence is TGTGCCAGCAGTTTAAGCGGGGCAGGCCTTTCGAGTGAGAAACTGTTTTTT.

The chain joins TRBV7-2 to TRBJ1-2; 11 bases match TRBD1. Germline lookup yields CDR1 SGHTA and CDR2 FQGNSA. CDR3 size: 13 residues. With 9 bases clipped from V and 6 bases from J, the junction kept 6 bases outside the gene matches. The DNA of the CDR3 is TGTGCCAGTTGGACAGGGGGCATCGATGGCTACACCTTC. Translated: CASWTGGIDGYTF.

In this sample, this clonotype turned up many times. The V call is TRBV5-4, the J call TRBJ2-3; TRBD2 might be the D (6 bases). V lost 3 bases, J lost 0 bases, and 14 bases lay in between. Germline V gene sequence: CDR1 SGHNT, CDR2 YYREEE (reference sequence). This CDR3 has 16 residues. CDR3 in amino acids: CASSSPGLPSTDTQYF. In nucleotides, the CDR3 is TGTGCCAGCAGCTCCCCGGGACTCCCTAGCACAGATACGCAGTATTTT.

Regarding this clonotype: One end of the junction fails to match germline, which may point to a read error. The chain uses TRBV6-5 and TRBJ1-1, with 8 positions matching TRBD1. The CDR3 runs 15 residues. From germline, CDR1 is MNHEY and CDR2 SVGAGI. CDR3 residues: CASSNSGGANTEAFF. The CDR3, as DNA: TGTGCCAGCAGTAACTCAGGGGGCGCGAACACTGAAGCTTTCTTT.

Ten or more counts support this clonotype. The CDR3 sequence: CASSSQGAETQYF. The CDR3 nucleotides read TGTGCCAGCAGCTCCCAGGGAGCAGAGACCCAGTACTTC. This chain joins TRBV7-9 and TRBJ2-5, with D perhaps being TRBD1 or TRBD2 (5 bases each). CDR1 and CDR2 from the germline V gene are SEHNR and FQNEAQ (reference sequence). This CDR3 has 13 residues. V lost 4 bases and J lost 4, with 10 bases in between.

The sample holds many counts of this clonotype. The V gene is TRBV12-3 or TRBV12-4, the J gene TRBJ2-7; the match to TRBD1 covers 9 bases. The length of the CDR3 is 15 residues. The junction had 11 bases not matched to a gene; V was cut back by 5 bases and J by 6 bases. The CDR3 sequence is CASSPFGTGKAEQYF. The CDR3, as DNA: TGTGCCAGCAGTCCATTCGGGACAGGGAAGGCCGAGCAGTACTTC.

The chain joins TRBV27 to TRBJ2-3, with 9 bases matching TRBD2. From germline, CDR1 is MNHEY and CDR2 SMNVEV (reference sequence). The CDR3 totals 18 residues. Trimming took 6 bases from V and 2 from J; bases not matched to a gene: 15. The CDR3 sequence is CASSRYGASGVYTDTQYF. CDR3 in DNA: TGTGCCAGCAGCCGGTATGGCGCTAGCGGGGTGTACACAGATACGCAGTATTTT.

The table lists this clonotype with many counts. The chain joins TRBV2 to TRBJ2-3; a possible D gene is TRBD2 (6 bases). This CDR3 has 18 amino acids. The germline V gene has CDR1 SNHLY and CDR2 FYNNEI. V was shortened by 2 bases and J by 2 bases, with 20 bases between the two germline ends. CDR3 DNA: TGTGCCAGCAGTGAAACCATCGTCGGTACGGGGGTCACAGATACGCAGTATTTT. Protein product: CASSETIVGTGVTDTQYF. The full variable domain, rest sourced from reference TRBV2 and TRBJ2-3, is EPEVTQTPSHQVTQMGQEVILRCVPISNHLYFYWYRQILGQKVEFLVSFYNNEISEKSEIFDDQFSVERPDGSNFTLKIRSTKLEDSAMYFCASSETIVGTGVTDTQYFGPGTRLTVL.

The table lists this clonotype with a count of one. A read error is likely, as this CDR3 ends without the conserved phenylalanine or tryptophan. The genes are TRBV20-1 and TRBJ2-2, with D possibly being TRBD1 (6 bases). The CDR3 has 15 residues. Trimming pared 0 bases from V and 5 bases from J, leaving 13 bases between. Germline values: CDR1 DFQATT, CDR2 SNEGSKA (reference sequence). CDR3 protein: CSAREAGERTGELFC. CDR3 sequence (DNA): TGCAGTGCTAGAGAGGCAGGGGAAAGGACCGGGGAGCTGTTTTGT.

The sample holds many counts of this clonotype. The V call is TRBV7-9, the J call TRBJ2-7; 9 bases align to TRBD2. The V gene's germline CDR1 is SEHNR and CDR2 FQNEAQ (reference sequence). V lost 4 bases and J lost 5; bases outside the gene matches: 6. This CDR3 has 14 amino acids. Here the CDR3 reads CASSSELAGHEQYF. The CDR3 DNA reads as TGTGCCAGCAGCTCCGAACTAGCGGGCCACGAGCAGTACTTC.

This clonotype was counted ten times or more. The chain recombines TRBV5-4 with TRBJ2-1, with 9 bases identical to TRBD1. The CDR3 sequence is 15 residues long. The germline CDR1 and CDR2 sequences are SGHNT and YYREEE (reference sequence). The trim removed 0 bases at V and 5 bases at J, leaving 3 bases unmatched. Here the CDR3 reads CASSLVGQGNNEQFF. The CDR3 nucleotides are TGTGCCAGCAGCTTGGTCGGACAGGGGAACAATGAGCAGTTCTTC.

The chain employs TRBV12-3 or TRBV12-4 and TRBJ2-3; 9 bases fit TRBD2. With V trimmed by 4 bases and J by 2 bases, 10 bases remained unmatched. CDR3 length: 17 amino acids. The CDR3 DNA reads as TGTGCCAGCAGTTCCCCCTGGCGGGGGGGGAACACAGATACGCAGTATTTT. Its protein product is CASSSPWRGGNTDTQYF.

This clonotype was found many times. V gene TRBV19 combines with J gene TRBJ2-5; tentatively, D is TRBD1 (6 bases). Germline CDR1 LNHDA, CDR2 SQIVND (reference sequence). V lost 10 bases and J lost 0, with 9 bases in between. There are 12 residues in the CDR3. This chain's CDR3 is CATRTDQETQYF. Written as DNA, the CDR3 is TGTGCCACCCGGACAGACCAAGAGACCCAGTACTTC.

This chain joins TRBV28 and TRBJ2-7; 8 bases are a match to TRBD1. The CDR3 runs to 13 residues. Losses at the gene ends were 3 bases for V and 6 bases for J; bases not matched to a gene: 4. Germline V CDR1 and CDR2: MDHEN, SYDVKM. The CDR3 region is CASSFRQGSEQYF. CDR3 nucleotides: TGTGCCAGCAGTTTTCGACAGGGGAGCGAGCAGTACTTC.

V usage is TRBV19 and J usage is TRBJ2-7, with TRBD1 matching 7 bases. This CDR3 has 13 residues. Trimming cost V 3 bases and J 5 bases; bases outside gene matches: 4. Per the germline V gene, CDR1 is LNHDA and CDR2 is SQIVND (reference sequence). Here the CDR3 DNA reads TGTGCCAGTAGTATGACAGGGAAGGACGAGCAGTACTTC. Translation gives CASSMTGKDEQYF. Filled out from reference TRBV19 and TRBJ2-7, the complete variable domain reads DGGITQSPKYLFRKEGQNVTLSCEQNLNHDAMYWYRQDPGQGLRLIYYSQIVNDFQKGDIAEGYSVSREKKESFPLTVTSAQKNPTAFYLCASSMTGKDEQYFGPGTRLTVT.

The rearrangement uses TRBV5-6 and TRBJ1-5; D gene unclear. Germline V CDR1 and CDR2: SGHDT, YYEEEE. The CDR3 consists of 16 residues. V lost 0 bases, J lost 2 bases, and 12 bases lay in between. In nucleotides, the CDR3 is TGTGCCAGCAGCTTGGAAGGCAGCTATGGCAATCAGCCCCAGCATTTT. This translates into CASSLEGSYGNQPQHF.

The chain has TRBV5-1 and TRBJ2-1, with 10 nucleotides matching TRBD1. The CDR3 is 15 residues long. Germline V gene data show CDR1 as SGHRS and CDR2 as YFSETQ. V lost 4 bases to trimming and J lost 3 bases; unmatched junction nucleotides: 4. CDR3: CASSGGQGFYNEQFF. CDR3 bases: TGCGCCAGCAGCGGGGGACAGGGGTTCTACAATGAGCAGTTCTTC.

This clonotype has at least ten counts. This chain connects TRBV30 to TRBJ2-1; unclear D gene. This CDR3 comprises 12 residues. V was clipped by 1 base and J by 5 bases, with 6 bases between them. Germline V CDR1 and CDR2: GTSNPN, SVGIG (reference sequence). The CDR3 here is CAWSALNNEQFF. The CDR3 DNA sequence: TGTGCCTGGAGTGCGCTGAACAATGAGCAGTTCTTC. The variable domain in full, with the rest retrieved from reference TRBV30 and TRBJ2-1, is SQTIHQWPATLVQPVGSPLSLECTVEGTSNPNLYWYRQAAGRGLQLLFYSVGIGQISSEVPQNLSASRPQDRQFILSSKKLLLSDSGFYLCAWSALNNEQFFGPGTRLTVL.

A few counts support this clonotype. The chain employs TRBV19 and TRBJ2-3; D perhaps matches TRBD1 (6 bases). The CDR3 is made up of 14 amino acids. The V end lost 3 bases, the J end lost 4 bases, and 11 bases lay between the germline ends. Per germline, CDR1 LNHDA and CDR2 SQIVND (reference sequence). CDR3 coding DNA: TGTGCCAGTAGTATGCTGACAGGCGCAGATACGCAGTATTTT. It encodes CASSMLTGADTQYF.